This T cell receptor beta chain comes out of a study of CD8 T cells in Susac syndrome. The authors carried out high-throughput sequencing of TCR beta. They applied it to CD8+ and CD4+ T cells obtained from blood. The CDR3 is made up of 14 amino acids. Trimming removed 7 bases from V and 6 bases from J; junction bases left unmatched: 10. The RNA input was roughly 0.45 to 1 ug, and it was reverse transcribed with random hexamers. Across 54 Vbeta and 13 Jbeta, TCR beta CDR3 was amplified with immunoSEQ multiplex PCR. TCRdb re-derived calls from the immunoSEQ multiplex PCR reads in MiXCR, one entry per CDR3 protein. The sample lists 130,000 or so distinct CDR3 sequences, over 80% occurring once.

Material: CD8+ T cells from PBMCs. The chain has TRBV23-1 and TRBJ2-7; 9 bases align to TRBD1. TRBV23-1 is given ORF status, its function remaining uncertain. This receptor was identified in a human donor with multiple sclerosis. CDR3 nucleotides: TGCGCCAGCACTACAGGGGGCAGAGCCCTCGAGCAGTACGTC. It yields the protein CASTTGGRALEQYV.